This T cell receptor (beta chain) was sequenced in a study of response to subunit inactivated influenza vaccine. General observations from the study: With each seasonal influenza vaccination, the authors suggested, few new T cells are recruited.

TCRdb reprocessed the RT-PCR reads with MiXCR, giving one entry per CDR3 protein. The sample has 800,000 to 1,000,000 distinct CDR3 sequences; 21% are singletons. This clonotype was observed a few times. The antigen remains unidentified. The CDR3 runs 17 residues. Trimming at V came to 0 bases and at J to 5 bases, leaving 12 bases not matched to a gene. Germline lookup yields CDR1 GTSNPN and CDR2 SVGIG (reference sequence). V usage is TRBV30 and J usage is TRBJ2-1; the match to TRBD2 covers 8 bases. This sequence was found in a man aged 45-65 years who received an inactivated influenza vaccine. The sequencing here drew on PBMCs from blood, taken roughly 5 days after vaccination. The CDR3 here is CAWSVGWTGGPNNEQFF. CDR3 coding DNA: TGTGCCTGGAGTGTAGGCTGGACGGGAGGGCCCAACAATGAGCAGTTCTTC.